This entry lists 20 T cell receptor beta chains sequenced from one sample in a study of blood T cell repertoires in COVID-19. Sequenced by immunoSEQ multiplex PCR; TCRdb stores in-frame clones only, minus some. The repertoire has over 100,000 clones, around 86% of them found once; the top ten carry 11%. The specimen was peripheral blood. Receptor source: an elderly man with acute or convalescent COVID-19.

The CDR3 spells CASSLGTGGLNQPQHF. DNA of the CDR3: TGCGCCAGCAGCTTAGGGACAGGTGGCCTCAATCAGCCCCAGCATTTT. J is TRBJ1-5 and V is TRBV5-1; 8 nucleotides line up with TRBD1. The trim removed 2 bases at V and 3 bases at J, leaving 7 bases unmatched. The CDR3 spans 16 residues. CDR1 and CDR2 from the germline V gene are SGHRS and YFSETQ.

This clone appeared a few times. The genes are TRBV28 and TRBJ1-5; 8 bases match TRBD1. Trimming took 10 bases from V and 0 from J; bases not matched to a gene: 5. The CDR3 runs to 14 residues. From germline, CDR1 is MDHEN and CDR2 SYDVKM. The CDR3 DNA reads TGTGCCACCTCGGACAGGGATAGCAATCAGCCCCAGCATTTT. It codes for CATSDRDSNQPQHF.

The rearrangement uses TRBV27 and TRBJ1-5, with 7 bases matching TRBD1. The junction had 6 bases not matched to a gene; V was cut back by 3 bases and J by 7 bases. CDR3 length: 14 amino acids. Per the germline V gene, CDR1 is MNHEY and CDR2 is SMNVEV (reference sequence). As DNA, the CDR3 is TGTGCCAGCAGTTTCACAGGGGCGGGGCAGCCCCAGCATTTT. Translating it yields CASSFTGAGQPQHF.

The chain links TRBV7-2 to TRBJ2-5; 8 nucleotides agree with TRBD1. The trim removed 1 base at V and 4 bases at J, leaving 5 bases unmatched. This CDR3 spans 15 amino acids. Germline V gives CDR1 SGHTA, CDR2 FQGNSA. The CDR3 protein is CASSLGTGRGETQYF. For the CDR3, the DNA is TGTGCCAGCAGCTTAGGGACAGGGAGAGGAGAGACCCAGTACTTC.

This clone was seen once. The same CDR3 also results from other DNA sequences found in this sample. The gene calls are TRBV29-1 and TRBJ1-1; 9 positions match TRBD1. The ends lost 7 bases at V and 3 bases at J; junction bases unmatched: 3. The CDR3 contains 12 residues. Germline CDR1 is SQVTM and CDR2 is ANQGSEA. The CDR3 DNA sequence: TGCAGCGCGGGACAGGGCGACACTGAAGCTTTCTTT. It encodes CSAGQGDTEAFF.

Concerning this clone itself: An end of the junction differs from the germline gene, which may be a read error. The CDR3 here is CASRQSGNLPQHF. The CDR3 nucleotides are TGTGCCAGCAGGCAATCGGGTAATCTGCCCCAGCATTTT. The chain recombines TRBV2 with TRBJ1-5; D uncertain. CDR1 and CDR2 (germline): SNHLY, FYNNEI. This CDR3 is built from 13 residues.

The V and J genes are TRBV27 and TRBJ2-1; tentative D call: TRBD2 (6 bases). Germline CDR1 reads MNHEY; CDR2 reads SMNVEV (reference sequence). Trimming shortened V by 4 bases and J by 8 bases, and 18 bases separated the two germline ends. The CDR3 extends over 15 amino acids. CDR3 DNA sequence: TGTGCCAGCAGTTACGTACCCGGGAGTGGGTATGAGCAGTTCTTC. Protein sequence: CASSYVPGSGYEQFF.

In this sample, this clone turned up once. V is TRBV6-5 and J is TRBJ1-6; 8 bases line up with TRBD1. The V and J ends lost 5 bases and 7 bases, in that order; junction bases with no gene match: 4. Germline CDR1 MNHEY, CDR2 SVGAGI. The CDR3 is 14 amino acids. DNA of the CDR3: TGTGCCAGCAGTACTGGGACAGGCAATTCACCCCTCCACTTT. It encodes CASSTGTGNSPLHF.

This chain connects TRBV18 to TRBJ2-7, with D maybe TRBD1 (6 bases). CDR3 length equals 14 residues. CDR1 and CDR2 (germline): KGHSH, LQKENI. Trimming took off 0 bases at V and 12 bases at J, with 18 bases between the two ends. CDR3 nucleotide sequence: TGTGCCAGCTCACCACCGGAGAAGGGCACAGGGCTGTACTTC. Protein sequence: CASSPPEKGTGLYF.

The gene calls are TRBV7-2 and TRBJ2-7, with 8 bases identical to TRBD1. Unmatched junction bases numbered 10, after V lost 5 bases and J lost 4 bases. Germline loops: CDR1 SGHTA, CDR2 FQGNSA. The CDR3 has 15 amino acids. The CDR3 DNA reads TGTGCCAGCAGCCCAAAGACAGGGGTTATGTACGAGCAGTACTTC. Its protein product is CASSPKTGVMYEQYF.

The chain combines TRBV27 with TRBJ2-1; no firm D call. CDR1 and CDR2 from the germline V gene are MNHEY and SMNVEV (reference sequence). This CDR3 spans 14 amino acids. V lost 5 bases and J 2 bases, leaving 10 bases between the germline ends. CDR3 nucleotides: TGTGCCAGCAGTCTTCTTTCGGCCTACAATGAGCAGTTCTTC. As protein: CASSLLSAYNEQFF.

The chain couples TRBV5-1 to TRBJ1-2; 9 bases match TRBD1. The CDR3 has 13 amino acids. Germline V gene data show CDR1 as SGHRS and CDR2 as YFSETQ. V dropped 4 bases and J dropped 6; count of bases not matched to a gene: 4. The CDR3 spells CASSLRQGDGYTF. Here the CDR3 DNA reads TGCGCCAGCAGCCTCAGACAGGGGGATGGCTACACCTTC.

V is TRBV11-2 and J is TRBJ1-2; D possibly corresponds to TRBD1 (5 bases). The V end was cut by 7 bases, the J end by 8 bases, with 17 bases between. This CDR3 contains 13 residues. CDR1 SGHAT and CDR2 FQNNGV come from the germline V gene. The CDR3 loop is CASTLGGFGGYTF. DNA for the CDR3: TGTGCCAGCACACTGGGGGGATTCGGAGGCTACACCTTC. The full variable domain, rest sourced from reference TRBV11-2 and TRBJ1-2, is EAGVAQSPRYKIIEKRQSVAFWCNPISGHATLYWYQQILGQGPKLLIQFQNNGVVDDSQLPKDRFSAERLKGVDSTLKIQPAKLEDSAVYLCASTLGGFGGYTFGSGTRLTVV.

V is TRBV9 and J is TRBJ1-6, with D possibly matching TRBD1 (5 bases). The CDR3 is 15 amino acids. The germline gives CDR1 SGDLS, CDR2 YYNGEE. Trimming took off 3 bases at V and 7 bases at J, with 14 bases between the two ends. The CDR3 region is CASSAAGRTNSPLHF. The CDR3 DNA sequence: TGTGCCAGCAGCGCAGCGGGACGGACCAATTCACCCCTCCACTTT.

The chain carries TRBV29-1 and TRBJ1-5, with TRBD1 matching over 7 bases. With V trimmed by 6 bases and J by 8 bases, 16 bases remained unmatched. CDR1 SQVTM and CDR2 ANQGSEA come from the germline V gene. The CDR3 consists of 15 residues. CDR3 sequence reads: CSVRRDSSTGEPQHF. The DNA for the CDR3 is TGCAGCGTACGCCGGGACAGCTCCACGGGCGAGCCCCAGCATTTT.

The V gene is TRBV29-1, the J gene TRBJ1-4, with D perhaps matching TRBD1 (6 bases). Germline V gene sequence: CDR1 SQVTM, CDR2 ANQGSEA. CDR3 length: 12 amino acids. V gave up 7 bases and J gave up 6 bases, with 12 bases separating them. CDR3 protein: CSAGAGDEKLFF. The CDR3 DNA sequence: TGCAGCGCGGGGGCAGGGGATGAAAAACTGTTTTTT.

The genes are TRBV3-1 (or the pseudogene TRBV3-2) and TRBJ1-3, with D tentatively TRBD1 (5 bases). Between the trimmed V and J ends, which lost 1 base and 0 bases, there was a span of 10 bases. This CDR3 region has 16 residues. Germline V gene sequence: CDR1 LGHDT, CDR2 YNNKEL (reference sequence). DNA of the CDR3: TGTGCCAGCAGCCAAGGGGGCAGGTACTCTGGAAACACCATATATTTT. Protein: CASSQGGRYSGNTIYF.

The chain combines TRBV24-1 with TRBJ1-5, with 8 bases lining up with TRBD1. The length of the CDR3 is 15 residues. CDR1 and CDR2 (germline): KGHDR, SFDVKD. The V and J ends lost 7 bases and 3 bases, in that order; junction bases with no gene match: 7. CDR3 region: CATSPTGANNQPQHF. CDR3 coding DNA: TGTGCCACCAGCCCGACAGGGGCGAACAATCAGCCCCAGCATTTT.

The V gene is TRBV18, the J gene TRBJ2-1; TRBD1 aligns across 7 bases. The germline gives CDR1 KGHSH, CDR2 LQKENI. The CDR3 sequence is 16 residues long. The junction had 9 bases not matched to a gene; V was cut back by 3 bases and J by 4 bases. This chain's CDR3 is CASSPPGGSEYNEQFF. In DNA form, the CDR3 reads TGTGCCAGCTCACCGCCAGGGGGTTCGGAATACAATGAGCAGTTCTTC.

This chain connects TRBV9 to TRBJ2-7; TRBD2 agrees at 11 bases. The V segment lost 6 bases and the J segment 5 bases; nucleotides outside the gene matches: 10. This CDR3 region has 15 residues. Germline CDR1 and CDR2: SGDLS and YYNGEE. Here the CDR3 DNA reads TGTGCCAGCACCCCAACTAGCGGGAGTGTCAACGAGCAGTACTTC. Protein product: CASTPTSGSVNEQYF.